Presented here are 15 T cell receptor beta chains from one specimen sequenced in a study of human T cells and chemical hapten exposure (TCRdb year 2021). The receptor library was made with RACE. The sequencer was a NextSeq 500. TCRdb handled the public reads itself, with Q25 trimming in fastp and clone calling in MiXCR, and kept productive beta chains. Records with the same CDR3 protein are collapsed into one entry carrying the most frequent genes and DNA. Within this sample are under 70,000 distinct CDR3 sequences, with over 9% of them counted one time only. The ten largest clones take up 3% to 4.5% of the sample. The sample's time point label, decoded: pre-sensitization, week 0. The treatment or condition label, as the study defines it: therapeutic diphenylcyclopropenone sensitization with weekly scalp DPC. This sample comprised whole blood, obtained in connection with sensitization to the hapten diphenylcyclopropenone (DPC). The source is a woman aged 40 to 50 with alopecia areata. Some clones in this sample may be carry-over from other donors' samples.

The chain couples TRBV18 to TRBJ1-2; maybe TRBD1 (6 bases). The V and J ends lost 3 bases and 0 bases respectively, with 11 bases between them. In germline, CDR1 is KGHSH, CDR2 LQKENI. The CDR3 length is 15 residues. The CDR3 DNA follows: TGTGCCAGCTCACCCAGGGGCCAGGCTAACTATGGCTACACCTTC. Translated, it gives CASSPRGQANYGYTF.

This clonotype has a count of ten or more. This sequence joins TRBV12-3 or TRBV12-4 and TRBJ2-7; tentative D call: TRBD2 (5 bases). V was pared by 3 bases and J by 2 bases, with 14 bases between. This CDR3 spans 15 amino acids. CDR3 sequence (DNA): TGTGCCAGCAGTTTGAGAGGGAGTGGGACCTACGAGCAGTACTTC. It encodes CASSLRGSGTYEQYF.

The rearrangement uses TRBV7-2 and TRBJ1-4, with 7 bases fitting TRBD1. CDR1 and CDR2 from the germline V gene are SGHTA and FQGNSA. The CDR3 totals 15 residues. After removal of 5 bases from V and 0 bases from J, the junction contained 3 bases not matched to a gene. CDR3 coding DNA: TGTGCCAGCAGCCCGACAGGGCCAACTAATGAAAAACTGTTTTTT. Translated, it gives CASSPTGPTNEKLFF. The entire variable domain, with the rest obtained from reference TRBV7-2 and TRBJ1-4, is as follows: GAGVSQSPSNKVTEKGKDVELRCDPISGHTALYWYRQSLGQGLEFLIYFQGNSAPDKSGLPSDRFSAERTGGSVSTLTIQRTQQEDSAVYLCASSPTGPTNEKLFFGSGTQLSVL.

The V gene is TRBV7-9, the J gene TRBJ2-5, with 10 bases that match TRBD1. This CDR3 spans 14 amino acids. From germline, CDR1 is SEHNR and CDR2 FQNEAQ (reference sequence). J lost 1 base, V lost 5 bases, and 1 base had no gene match. CDR3: CASSRDRGQETQYF. DNA of the CDR3: TGTGCCAGCAGCCGGGACAGGGGCCAAGAGACCCAGTACTTC.

This clonotype was recorded at least ten times. The chain is built from TRBV20-1 and TRBJ1-5, with D maybe TRBD1 (5 bases). Germline V gene data show CDR1 as DFQATT and CDR2 as SNEGSKA (reference sequence). The germline V and J ends were trimmed by 7 bases and 5 bases, with 9 bases remaining between them. This CDR3 is built from 11 residues. The CDR3 DNA reads TGCAGTGGGGAAGGGGATCAGCCCCAGCATTTT. Its protein product is CSGEGDQPQHF.

This clonotype was seen at least ten times. The chain has TRBV18 and TRBJ1-1; TRBD1 matches at 7 bases. J was trimmed by 3 bases and V by 3 bases; bases with no gene match: 7. CDR1 is KGHSH and CDR2 is LQKENI in the germline V gene. The length of the CDR3 is 15 residues. The CDR3 sequence: CASSPRQGSDTEAFF. CDR3 bases: TGTGCCAGCTCACCTAGACAGGGTTCGGACACTGAAGCTTTCTTT.

There are a few counts of this clonotype. The rearrangement joins TRBV7-2 to TRBJ1-2; 7 nucleotides line up with TRBD1. V dropped 2 bases and J dropped 3; count of bases not matched to a gene: 12. The CDR3 length is 17 residues. Germline CDR1 is SGHTA and CDR2 is FQGNSA. DNA for the CDR3: TGTGCCAGCAGCTTATCTACCCGGGACAGACCTTACTATGGCTACACCTTC. Encoded protein: CASSLSTRDRPYYGYTF.

There are a few counts of this clonotype. This chain links TRBV30 with TRBJ2-2; D ambiguous. With 0 bases removed from V and 0 bases from J, the gap between germline ends came to 8 bases. The CDR3 runs to 15 residues. Germline CDR1 reads GTSNPN; CDR2 reads SVGIG (reference sequence). The CDR3 here is CAWSVLPSNTGELFF. The CDR3 nucleotides read TGTGCCTGGAGTGTACTTCCATCGAACACCGGGGAGCTGTTTTTT. Complete variable domain (other parts from reference TRBV30 and TRBJ2-2): SQTIHQWPATLVQPVGSPLSLECTVEGTSNPNLYWYRQAAGRGLQLLFYSVGIGQISSEVPQNLSASRPQDRQFILSSKKLLLSDSGFYLCAWSVLPSNTGELFFGEGSRLTVL.

In this sample, this clonotype turned up many times. The J gene is TRBJ1-1, the V gene TRBV3-1; TRBD1 might be the D (5 bases). The CDR3 is made up of 15 amino acids. CDR1 is LGHDT and CDR2 is YNNKEL in the germline V gene (reference sequence). Trimming shortened V by 0 bases and J by 3 bases, and 11 bases separated the two germline ends. DNA of the CDR3: TGTGCCAGCAGCCAAGAAGGGGTAGGGGACACTGAAGCTTTCTTT. Protein: CASSQEGVGDTEAFF. The full variable domain, completed using reference TRBV3-1 and TRBJ1-1, is DTAVSQTPKYLVTQMGNDKSIKCEQNLGHDTMYWYKQDSKKFLKIMFSYNNKELIINETVPNRFSPKSPDKAHLNLHINSLELGDSAVYFCASSQEGVGDTEAFFGQGTRLTVV.

A few counts support this clonotype. This chain connects TRBV7-9 to TRBJ2-1; TRBD2 aligns across 12 bases. Germline V CDR1 and CDR2: SEHNR, FQNEAQ (reference sequence). The CDR3 extends over 15 amino acids. Unmatched junction bases numbered 5, after V lost 10 bases and J lost 1 base. The CDR3 coding sequence is TGTGCCACCAGGACTAGCGGGGCGTCCTACAATGAGCAGTTCTTC. It codes for CATRTSGASYNEQFF.

This clonotype was seen at least ten times. V and J are TRBV3-1 and TRBJ1-2, with a possible D match to TRBD1 (5 bases). The V end was cut by 1 base, the J end by 7 bases, with 16 bases between. The CDR3 sequence is 15 residues long. From germline, CDR1 is LGHDT and CDR2 YNNKEL (reference sequence). CDR3 in amino acids: CASSQGPSGPGGYTF. The CDR3 region has the DNA TGTGCCAGCAGCCAAGGTCCCTCGGGGCCCGGTGGCTACACCTTC. Combining the CDR3 with reference TRBV3-1 and TRBJ1-2 gives the whole variable domain DTAVSQTPKYLVTQMGNDKSIKCEQNLGHDTMYWYKQDSKKFLKIMFSYNNKELIINETVPNRFSPKSPDKAHLNLHINSLELGDSAVYFCASSQGPSGPGGYTFGSGTRLTVV.

This clonotype was detected many times. CDR3 DNA: TGCAGTGCTAGCCGTCTCGCAGGGGGCACAGATACGCAGTATTTT. Its protein product is CSASRLAGGTDTQYF. The rearrangement links TRBV20-1 to TRBJ2-3, with D possibly TRBD1 on 6 matching bases. From germline, CDR1 is DFQATT and CDR2 SNEGSKA (reference sequence). V lost 3 bases and J 1 base, leaving 14 bases between the germline ends. This CDR3 comprises 15 residues.

The chain combines TRBV5-1 with TRBJ1-5; D gene unclear. This CDR3 comprises 13 residues. Per germline, CDR1 SGHRS and CDR2 YFSETQ. Trimming shortened V by 0 bases and J by 6 bases, and 7 bases separated the two germline ends. DNA for the CDR3: TGCGCCAGCAGCTTGGGGGCCGCTCAGCCCCAGCATTTT. This sequence encodes CASSLGAAQPQHF.

With regard to this clonotype: Possible read error: a much larger clone is one base away. The chain uses TRBV11-2 and TRBJ2-1; D gene ambiguous. The CDR3 length is 17 residues. CDR1 and CDR2 from the germline V gene are SGHAT and FQNNGV. CDR3 bases: TGTGCCAACAGCTTAGATCGGTGGGGTAGCTCCTACAATGAGCAGTTCTTC. This sequence encodes CANSLDRWGSSYNEQFF.

The J gene is TRBJ2-1, the V gene TRBV11-2; 7 bases agree with TRBD1. This CDR3 is built from 15 residues. Germline V gene lookup returns CDR1 SGHAT and CDR2 FQNNGV. J gave up 5 bases and V 5 bases, and 9 bases lay outside the gene matches. Here the CDR3 reads CASSRYRDRDNEQFF. For the CDR3, the DNA is TGTGCCAGCAGCCGATACCGGGACAGAGACAATGAGCAGTTCTTC.